Here is one T cell receptor beta chain with its context. The record originates from a study of blood T cells in healthy people across ages. Germline V lookup: CDR1 MNHNS, CDR2 SASEGT. The V end lost 3 bases, the J end lost 2 bases, and 11 bases lay between the germline ends. This CDR3 spans 14 amino acids. Primers used in a second PCR of about 6 to 11 cycles were a sample-barcoded 5' primer and a J-beta primer mix. Tagging of each cDNA molecule was performed by a template-switch adaptor with 12 random nucleotides. TCRdb redid the calling of the 5' RACE reads with MiXCR, one entry per CDR3 protein. Among around 850,000 distinct CDR3 sequences listed, 36% were seen once.

Sequencing used blood. The chain links TRBV6-1 to TRBJ2-7; a possible D gene is TRBD1 (6 bases). The clonotype comes from a man aged 18 to 29 in good health. The DNA for the CDR3 is TGTGCCAGCAGTGATGTGGGGGCAGCCTACGAGCAGTACTTC. Amino acid sequence: CASSDVGAAYEQYF.